The clone carrying this TCR beta chain was observed a single time. Its target is unknown. The data belong to a study of cytomegalovirus exposure and HLA in healthy donors. The study's findings and limits: Being productive about 87% or about 30% of the time was typical of most TCR beta V segments in an earlier analysis.

PCR used 60 Vbeta primers and 13 Jbeta primers. Data came from immunoSEQ multiplex PCR; TCRdb stores just in-frame clones and leaves some out. The sample includes 95,000 to 100,000 clones, roughly three quarters seen only once; the top ten take roughly 4.1%. Source material: PBMCs. This clonotype was sampled from a man aged 35 to 55 in good health and CMV-seronegative.

In DNA form, the CDR3 reads TGTGCCAGCAGCGACCGGACAGGGCTTAGCTATGGCTACACCTTC. This gives the protein CASSDRTGLSYGYTF. This chain joins TRBV5-4 and TRBJ1-2; 8 nucleotides align to TRBD1. The CDR3 is made up of 15 amino acids. CDR1 is SGHNT and CDR2 is YYREEE in the germline V gene (reference sequence). Trimming at V came to 4 bases and at J to 4 bases, leaving 9 bases not matched to a gene.